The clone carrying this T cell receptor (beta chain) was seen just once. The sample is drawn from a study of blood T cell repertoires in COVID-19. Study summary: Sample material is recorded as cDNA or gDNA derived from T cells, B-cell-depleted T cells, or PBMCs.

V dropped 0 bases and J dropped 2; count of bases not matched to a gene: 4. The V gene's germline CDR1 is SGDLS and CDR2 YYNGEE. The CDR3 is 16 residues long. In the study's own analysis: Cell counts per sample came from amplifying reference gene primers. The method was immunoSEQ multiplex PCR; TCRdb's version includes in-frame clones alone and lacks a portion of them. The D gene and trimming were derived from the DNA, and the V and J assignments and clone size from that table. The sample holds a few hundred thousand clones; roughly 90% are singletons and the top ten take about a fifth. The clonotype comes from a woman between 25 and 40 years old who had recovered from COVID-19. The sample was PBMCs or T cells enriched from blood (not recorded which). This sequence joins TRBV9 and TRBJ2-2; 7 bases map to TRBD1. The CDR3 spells CASSVGGQINTGELFF. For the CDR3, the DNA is TGTGCCAGCAGCGTAGGGGGACAGATAAACACCGGGGAGCTGTTTTTT.